One sample yielded the 7 T cell receptor beta chains listed below, sequenced in a study of response to subunit inactivated influenza vaccine. TCRdb reanalysed the RT-PCR reads using MiXCR and keeps one entry per CDR3 protein. Of 500,000 to 550,000 distinct CDR3 sequences listed, 20% to 25% were seen once; the top ten hold 2.5% to 3%. This sample also belongs to another study, concerning T cells expressing NK-cell markers. That study adds: Synthesis of TCR beta cDNA relied on 5'RACE template switching carrying UMIs.

This sample comprised CD4+ T cells sorted from PBMCs, obtained roughly 12 days after vaccination. All receptors come from a man in his fifties or sixties who received an inactivated influenza vaccine.

A few counts support this clonotype. The gene calls are TRBV20-1 and TRBJ1-5; D remains unclear. This CDR3 spans 12 amino acids. The germline CDR1 and CDR2 sequences are DFQATT and SNEGSKA (reference sequence). Trimming stripped 3 bases from V and 1 base from J, with 4 bases between. CDR3 amino acids: CSASGSNQPQHF. CDR3 DNA: TGCAGTGCTAGCGGGAGCAATCAGCCCCAGCATTTT.

The chain joins TRBV6-1 to TRBJ2-2; D is perhaps TRBD1 or TRBD2 (6 bases each). V was trimmed by 6 bases and J by 1 base, leaving 12 bases between them. The germline CDR1 and CDR2 sequences are MNHNS and SASEGT. CDR3 length: 15 residues. The CDR3 nucleotides are TGTGCCAGCAGGAGGCGGGGACAGAACACCGGGGAGCTGTTTTTT. Translation: CASRRRGQNTGELFF.

The chain uses TRBV7-2 and TRBJ2-1, with D maybe TRBD2 (6 bases). The CDR3 loop spans 14 amino acids. The V gene lost 5 bases and the J gene lost 8 bases, with 16 bases spanning the gap. In germline, CDR1 is SGHTA, CDR2 FQGNSA. In DNA, the CDR3 is TGTGCCAGCAGCGCTGGGACTCCCAGACATGAGCAGTTCTTC. Translating gives CASSAGTPRHEQFF.

The rearrangement links TRBV5-1 to TRBJ2-3; TRBD1 matches at 8 bases. The germline V gene has CDR1 SGHRS and CDR2 YFSETQ. The trim removed 0 bases at V and 0 bases at J, leaving 9 bases unmatched. The CDR3 is 18 amino acids. In DNA, the CDR3 is TGCGCCAGCAGCTTGGCGCGGGACAGGATCCCTAGCACAGATACGCAGTATTTT. As protein: CASSLARDRIPSTDTQYF.

This clonotype has a handful of counts. The CDR3 loop reads CASSYSIFTQGARKTQYF. In nucleotides, the CDR3 is TGTGCCAGCAGTTACTCGATTTTCACGCAGGGGGCCCGGAAGACCCAGTACTTC. The rearrangement joins TRBV6-5 to TRBJ2-5; 8 bases are shared with TRBD1. Looked up from germline, CDR1 is MNHEY and CDR2 is SVGAGI. This CDR3 comprises 18 residues. With V trimmed by 0 bases and J by 6 bases, 15 bases remained unmatched.

V and J are TRBV7-9 and TRBJ2-1; D is undetermined. Germline assignment: CDR1 SEHNR and CDR2 FQNEAQ (reference sequence). The CDR3 loop spans 11 amino acids. The DNA for the CDR3 is TGTCTTTGTGGTTCCTACAATGAGCAGTTCTTC. Translating it yields CLCGSYNEQFF.

There are a few counts of this clonotype. The V call is TRBV18, the J call TRBJ2-5; D is unresolved. CDR3 size: 12 residues. Looked up from germline, CDR1 is KGHSH and CDR2 is LQKENI. Trimming removed 3 bases from V and 5 bases from J, with 7 bases in between. In DNA form, the CDR3 reads TGTGCCAGCTCACCTTTTAGCGAGACCCAGTACTTC. Translation: CASSPFSETQYF. Full variable domain (remainder filled in from reference TRBV18 and TRBJ2-5): NAGVMQNPRHLVRRRGQEARLRCSPMKGHSHVYWYRQLPEEGLKFMVYLQKENIIDESGMPKERFSAEFPKEGPSILRIQQVVRGDSAAYFCASSPFSETQYFGPGTRLLVL.